What follows describes a single T cell receptor beta chain. This sample was included in a study of OX40 agonist ivuxolimab in advanced cancers. Using immunoSEQ multiplex PCR, the repertoire was profiled, and TCRdb retains in-frame clones only, with some absent. The sample includes around 97,000 clones, more than 80% of them seen just once. Germline CDR1 and CDR2: SGHKS and YYEKEE (reference sequence). The CDR3 extends over 15 amino acids. Trimming took 0 bases from V and 3 from J, leaving 12 bases between them. The specimen comprised CD4+ or CD8+ T cells sorted from blood, sampled in a trial of the OX40 agonist ivuxolimab. This receptor was taken from an adult with an advanced solid tumor such as melanoma, head and neck, liver or kidney cancer. The chain employs TRBV5-5 and TRBJ1-2, with a weak D call TRBD1 (5 bases). CDR3 in amino acids: CASSLVVGPDYGYTF. The DNA for the CDR3 is TGTGCCAGCAGCTTGGTAGTGGGGCCGGACTATGGCTACACCTTC. The whole variable domain, remainder taken from reference TRBV5-5 and TRBJ1-2, is DAGVTQSPTHLIKTRGQQVTLRCSPISGHKSVSWYQQVLGQGPQFIFQYYEKEERGRGNFPDRFSARQFPNYSSELNVNALLLGDSALYLCASSLVVGPDYGYTFGSGTRLTVV.